This T cell receptor beta chain was found in a study of blood T cells in healthy people across ages. Findings and limits, study-wide: Shifts in expanded clonotypes may have been confounded by donor CMV status, which was unknown. The study could not conclusively compare naive and antigen-experienced cells, given its unsorted PBMCs. Strongly correlated with naive T cell percentage was TCR beta diversity.

Primers used in a second PCR of roughly 6 to 11 cycles were a sample-barcoded 5' primer and a J-beta primer mix. TCRdb ran MiXCR on the 5' RACE reads and lists one entry per CDR3 protein. Of 1.5 million to 1.9 million distinct CDR3 sequences listed, roughly 43% are singletons. Only a few counts were recorded for this clonotype. Antigen specificity is unknown. CDR1 and CDR2 from the germline V gene are LGHDT and YNNKEL (reference sequence). CDR3 length equals 17 residues. V shed 2 bases and J 3 bases; nucleotides not matched to a gene: 10. The J gene is TRBJ1-2, the V gene TRBV3-1, with 9 bases lining up with TRBD1. The receptor comes from a woman aged 18-35 years in good health. The material sequenced was blood. CDR3 bases: TGTGCCAGCAGCCAACCCCTGCCGGGACAGGGATACTATGGCTACACCTTC. Translated, it gives CASSQPLPGQGYYGYTF.